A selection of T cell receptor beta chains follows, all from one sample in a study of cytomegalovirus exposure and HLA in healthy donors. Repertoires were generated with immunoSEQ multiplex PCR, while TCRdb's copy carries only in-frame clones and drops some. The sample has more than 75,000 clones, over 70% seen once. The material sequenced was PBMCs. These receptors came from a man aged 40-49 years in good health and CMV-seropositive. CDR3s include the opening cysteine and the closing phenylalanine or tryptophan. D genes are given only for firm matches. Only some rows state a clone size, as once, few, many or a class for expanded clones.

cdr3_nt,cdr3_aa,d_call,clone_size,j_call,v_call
TGCGCCAGCAGCTTCGACAGGGGCATCTACAATGAGCAGTTCTTC,CASSFDRGIYNEQFF,TRBD1,-,TRBJ2-1,TRBV4-3
TGTGCCAGCAGTTTCCTTGGACAGGGCGATACGCAGTATTTT,CASSFLGQGDTQYF,TRBD1,-,TRBJ2-3,TRBV27
TGTGCCAGCAGCTTAGGGACAGTCGAGACCCAGTACTTC,CASSLGTVETQYF,TRBD1,-,TRBJ2-5,TRBV7-3
TGTGCCAGCAGCCTCTCTGGGGGCGGGCGGACCCACACAGATACGCAGTATTTT,CASSLSGGGRTHTDTQYF,-,-,TRBJ2-3,TRBV7-9
TGTGCCAGCAGTGAGGGGGCCAGTCAGCCCCAGCATTTT,CASSEGASQPQHF,-,few,TRBJ1-5,TRBV6-4
TGCGCCAGCACGGGACAGGGTCTTAGATCTGGGGCCAACGTCCTGACTTTC,CASTGQGLRSGANVLTF,TRBD1,-,TRBJ2-6,TRBV5-1
TGTGCCAGCAGCCCACCTACGGGGACAGGCGCCTCCTACGAGCAGTACTTC,CASSPPTGTGASYEQYF,TRBD1,few,TRBJ2-7,TRBV5-4
TGTGCCAGTAGTCTTCAGGGAAGATCAACTAATGAAAAACTGTTTTTT,CASSLQGRSTNEKLFF,-,few,TRBJ1-4,TRBV19
TGTGCCAGCAGTTTATCGACAGGGGCCCTGAACACTGAAGCTTTCTTT,CASSLSTGALNTEAFF,TRBD1,-,TRBJ1-1,TRBV27
TGTGCCAGCCAACAGGACGGAGGGGCGGTTGGCACTGAAGCTTTCTTT,CASQQDGGAVGTEAFF,-,-,TRBJ1-1,TRBV6-6
TGTGCCAGCAGTCCGGCGGGGGGGCTTGGCGGGGAGCTGTTTTTT,CASSPAGGLGGELFF,TRBD2,once,TRBJ2-2,TRBV7-2
TGTGCCAGCAGTGAAAACCTTTCAGGGGAACGCTACACCTTC,CASSENLSGERYTF,-,-,TRBJ1-2,TRBV6-1
TGCGCCAGCAGCCAAGCTCGGGACTCTACCTACAATGAGCAGTTCTTC,CASSQARDSTYNEQFF,-,-,TRBJ2-1,TRBV4-1
TGTGCCAGCAGCCTACGGACAGGGGATCCCTACAATGAGCAGTTCTTC,CASSLRTGDPYNEQFF,TRBD1,few,TRBJ2-1,TRBV4-2
TGCGCCAGCAGTCCCGGGGATGGGGAAAAACTGTTTTTT,CASSPGDGEKLFF,-,-,TRBJ1-4,TRBV10-1
TGTGCCAGCAGCGTAACCGGGACTAGCGAATACAATGAGCAGTTCTTC,CASSVTGTSEYNEQFF,TRBD2,-,TRBJ2-1,TRBV9
TGTGCCAGCAGCGTAGAAACCAGAAGTGAAAAACTGTTTTTT,CASSVETRSEKLFF,-,-,TRBJ1-4,TRBV9
TGTGCCAGCAGACGAACAAGTCTTGACAGTGGCTATGGCTACACCTTC,CASRRTSLDSGYGYTF,-,-,TRBJ1-2,TRBV7-2
TGTGCCAGCAGCACGGGGGGGGAATACGAGCAGTACTTC,CASSTGGEYEQYF,TRBD2,-,TRBJ2-7,TRBV11-3
TGTGCCAGCGGATTACAGGGTGCCCACGAGCAGTACTTC,CASGLQGAHEQYF,-,-,TRBJ2-7,TRBV6-5
TGCAGCGGTGGTAGTCAAGCGGGGGGGGAGCTGTTTTTT,CSGGSQAGGELFF,TRBD2,-,TRBJ2-2,TRBV29-1
TGTGCCAGAAGCTTGTACCACACCAGCTCTGGAAACACCATATATTTT,CARSLYHTSSGNTIYF,-,-,TRBJ1-3,TRBV5-3
TGCGCCAGCAGACCACCGGGAACGGTCGTGAACACTGAAGCTTTCTTT,CASRPPGTVVNTEAFF,-,-,TRBJ1-1,TRBV4-1
TGTGCCAGCAGCTCCGGGACTAGCGGGGGGGCGAGAACGGATACGCAGTATTTT,CASSSGTSGGARTDTQYF,TRBD2,-,TRBJ2-3,TRBV7-2
TGTGCCATCATCGGGGAGGGTAGCACTGAAGCTTTCTTT,CAIIGEGSTEAFF,-,-,TRBJ1-1,TRBV10-3
TGTGCCAGCAGTAGCTTTGACAGCAACACTGAAGCTTTCTTT,CASSSFDSNTEAFF,-,-,TRBJ1-1,TRBV27
TGTGCCAGCAGCGGCGAGCGGGGTACTAGGGAGCAGTACTTC,CASSGERGTREQYF,TRBD2,-,TRBJ2-7,TRBV9
TGTGCCACCAGCAGAGAGAGCAGGGCATTTAATGAAAAACTGTTTTTT,CATSRESRAFNEKLFF,-,-,TRBJ1-4,TRBV15
TGTGCCAGCAGCTCGACAGGGGTTGGAAACACCATATATTTT,CASSSTGVGNTIYF,TRBD1,-,TRBJ1-3,TRBV5-6
TGTGCCAGCAGCTTGGTTGGCGCGGGAGGGCTGAATGAGCAGTTCTTC,CASSLVGAGGLNEQFF,TRBD2,-,TRBJ2-1,TRBV5-6
TGTGCCAGCAGCCTGGGAGGGGCCTTAGCCTACGAGCAGTACTTC,CASSLGGALAYEQYF,TRBD2,once,TRBJ2-7,TRBV7-9
TGTGCCTGCACTATTAACAGGGCCTACGAGCAGTACTTC,CACTINRAYEQYF,-,-,TRBJ2-7,TRBV30
TGTGCCAGCAGCCGAAGGCCTAGCGGGAGCACAGATACGCAGTATTTT,CASSRRPSGSTDTQYF,TRBD2,few,TRBJ2-3,TRBV27
TGTGCCAGCAGCTTGACTCTAGCGGGAGGGGGGGAGACCCAGTACTTC,CASSLTLAGGGETQYF,TRBD2,-,TRBJ2-5,TRBV5-5
TGTGCCAGCGCCCCCGACTGGGGGCTATATGGCTACACCTTC,CASAPDWGLYGYTF,-,-,TRBJ1-2,TRBV2
TGCGCCAGCAGCTCAGCGGGACTACACAATGAGCAGTTCTTC,CASSSAGLHNEQFF,TRBD2,-,TRBJ2-1,TRBV5-1
TGTGCCAGCAGCTTAGGAGATAGCGGGAGGTCCAACAATGAGCAGTTCTTC,CASSLGDSGRSNNEQFF,TRBD2,once,TRBJ2-1,TRBV7-6
TGTGCCAGCAGCCAACCTGGGAGTTACACTGAAGCTTTCTTT,CASSQPGSYTEAFF,-,-,TRBJ1-1,TRBV4-2
TGTGCCAGCAGTTCCCGGGACAGGGGGGCAGCCGGGGAGCTGTTTTTT,CASSSRDRGAAGELFF,TRBD1,-,TRBJ2-2,TRBV6-6
TGTGCCAGCAGCGCTGAACAGGGTTTAACTAAGCAGCCCCAGCATTTT,CASSAEQGLTKQPQHF,-,-,TRBJ1-5,TRBV7-8
TGTGCCAGCAGTGAAGAGGCTAGCGTGGCGGGTGAGCAGTTCTTC,CASSEEASVAGEQFF,-,-,TRBJ2-1,TRBV6-1
TGTGCCAGCAGTGAAGAGGAGGGCGGGACCAATGAGCAGTTCTTC,CASSEEEGGTNEQFF,-,-,TRBJ2-1,TRBV6-1
TGTGCCAGCAGTGAAGGCGGAGGGGCAAACTATGGCTACACCTTC,CASSEGGGANYGYTF,-,-,TRBJ1-2,TRBV25-1
TGTGCCACCAGCCCCGAGAGGGCAGGGAGGGACTACGAGCAGTACTTC,CATSPERAGRDYEQYF,TRBD2,once,TRBJ2-7,TRBV15
TGTGCCAGCAGTCGACCCGACAGGCCGAACACTGAAGCTTTCTTT,CASSRPDRPNTEAFF,-,-,TRBJ1-1,TRBV27
TGCGCCAGCAGTGAGTCTACGGAGTACACTGAAGCTTTCTTT,CASSESTEYTEAFF,-,-,TRBJ1-1,TRBV10-1
TGCGCCAGCAGCCTCGCCCGGACAGCCGGACAAGAGACCCAGTACTTC,CASSLARTAGQETQYF,-,-,TRBJ2-5,TRBV5-1
TGTGCCAGCTCATCCCCGGGACAGGGGACTTACGAGCAGTACTTC,CASSSPGQGTYEQYF,TRBD1,-,TRBJ2-7,TRBV18
TGTGCCAGCAGTTCGAGGACAGGGGCGGTCGAAAAACTGTTTTTT,CASSSRTGAVEKLFF,TRBD1,few,TRBJ1-4,TRBV28
TGTGCCAGCAGCCCCCGGGAGAGTTTAAACGTGAACACTGAAGCTTTCTTT,CASSPRESLNVNTEAFF,-,few,TRBJ1-1,TRBV7-2
TGTGCCAGCAGCTTTGGGGGCAGCGGCCAGCCCCAGCATTTT,CASSFGGSGQPQHF,-,-,TRBJ1-5,TRBV5-4